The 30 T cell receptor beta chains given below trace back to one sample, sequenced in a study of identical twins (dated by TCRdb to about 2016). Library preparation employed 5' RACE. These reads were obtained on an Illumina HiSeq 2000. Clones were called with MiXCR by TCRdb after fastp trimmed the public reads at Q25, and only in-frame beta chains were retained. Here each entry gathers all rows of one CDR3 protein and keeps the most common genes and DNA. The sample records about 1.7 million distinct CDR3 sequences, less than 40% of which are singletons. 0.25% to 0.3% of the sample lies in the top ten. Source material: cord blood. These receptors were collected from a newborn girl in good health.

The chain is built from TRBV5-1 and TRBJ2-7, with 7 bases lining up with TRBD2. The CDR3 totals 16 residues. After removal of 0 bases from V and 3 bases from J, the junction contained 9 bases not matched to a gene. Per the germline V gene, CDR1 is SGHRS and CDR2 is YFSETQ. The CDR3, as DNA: TGCGCCAGCAGCTTGGGAGCGGGAATGATCTTCTACGAGCAGTACTTC. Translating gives CASSLGAGMIFYEQYF. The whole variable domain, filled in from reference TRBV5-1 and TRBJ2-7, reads KAGVTQTPRYLIKTRGQQVTLSCSPISGHRSVSWYQQTPGQGLQFLFEYFSETQRNKGNFPGRFSGRQFSNSRSEMNVSTLELGDSALYLCASSLGAGMIFYEQYFGPGTRLTVT.

The CDR3 DNA reads as TGTGCCAGCAGCTTAACAGGGGGGACTGGCTACACCTTC. This gives the protein CASSLTGGTGYTF. This chain joins TRBV7-8 and TRBJ1-2; 8 bases match TRBD1. V trimming: 2 bases; J trimming: 7 bases; junction bases outside the gene matches: 3. The germline V gene has CDR1 SGHVS and CDR2 FQNEAQ. The CDR3 runs to 13 residues.

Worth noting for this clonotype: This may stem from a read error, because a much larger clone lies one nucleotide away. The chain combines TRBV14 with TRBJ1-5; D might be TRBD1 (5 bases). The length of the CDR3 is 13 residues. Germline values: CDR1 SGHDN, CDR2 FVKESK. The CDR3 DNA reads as TGTGCCAACAGCCAAGGGGTCAGGCAGCCCCAGCATTTT. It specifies CANSQGVRQPQHF.

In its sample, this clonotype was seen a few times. CDR3 coding DNA: TGTGCCAGCAGCAAACAGGGGGTGTATGGCTACACCTTC. Translation: CASSKQGVYGYTF. This chain joins TRBV21-1 and TRBJ1-2; the table names TRBD1, a call not compared with the DNA. TRBV21-1 is classified as a pseudogene. The length of the CDR3 is 13 residues.

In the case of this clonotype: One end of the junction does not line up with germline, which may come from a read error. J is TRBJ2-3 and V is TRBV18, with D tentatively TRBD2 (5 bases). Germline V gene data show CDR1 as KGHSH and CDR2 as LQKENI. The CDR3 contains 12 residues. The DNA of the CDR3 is TGTGCCAGCTCACCACCGGGAGATGCGCAGTATTTT. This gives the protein CASSPPGDAQYF.

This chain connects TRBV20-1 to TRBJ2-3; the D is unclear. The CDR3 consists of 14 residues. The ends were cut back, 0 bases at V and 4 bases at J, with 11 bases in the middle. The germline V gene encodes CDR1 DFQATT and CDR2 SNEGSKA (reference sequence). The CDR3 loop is CSARDSAFPDTQYF. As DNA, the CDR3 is TGCAGTGCTAGAGATTCCGCGTTCCCAGATACGCAGTATTTT.

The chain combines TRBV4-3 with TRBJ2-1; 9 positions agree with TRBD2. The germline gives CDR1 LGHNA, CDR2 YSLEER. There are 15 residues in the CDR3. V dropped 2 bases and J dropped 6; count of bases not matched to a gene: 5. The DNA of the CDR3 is TGCGCCAGCAGCCAACTGGGTAGCGGGAGCAATGAGCAGTTCTTC. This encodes CASSQLGSGSNEQFF.

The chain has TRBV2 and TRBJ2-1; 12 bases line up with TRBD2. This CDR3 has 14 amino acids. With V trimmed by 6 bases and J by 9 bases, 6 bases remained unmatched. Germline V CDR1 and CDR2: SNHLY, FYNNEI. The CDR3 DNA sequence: TGTGCCAGCAGGGCTAGCGGGGGGGCACTTGAGCAGTTCTTC. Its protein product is CASRASGGALEQFF.

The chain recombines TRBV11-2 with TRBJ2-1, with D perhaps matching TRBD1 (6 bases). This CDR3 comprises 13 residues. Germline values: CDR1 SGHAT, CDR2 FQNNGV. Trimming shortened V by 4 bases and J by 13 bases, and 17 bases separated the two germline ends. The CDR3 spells CASSSRGQETQFF. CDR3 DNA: TGTGCCAGCAGCTCCAGGGGCCAAGAGACCCAGTTCTTC.

In DNA form, the CDR3 reads TGCAGTGCTAGTTTTCAGTACAATGAGCAGTACTTC. Protein product: CSASFQYNEQYF. The chain recombines TRBV20-1 with TRBJ2-1; D remains unclear. The DNA end favors TRBJ2-7, so the J call may be wrong. This CDR3 has 12 amino acids. CDR1 is DFQATT and CDR2 is SNEGSKA in the germline V gene (reference sequence).

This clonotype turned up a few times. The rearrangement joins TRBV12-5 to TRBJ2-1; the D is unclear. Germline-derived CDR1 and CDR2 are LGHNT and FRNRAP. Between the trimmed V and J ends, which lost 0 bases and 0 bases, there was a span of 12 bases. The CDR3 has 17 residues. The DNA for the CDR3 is TGTGCTAGTGGTTTGGTACACCGGACGGACTCCTACAATGAGCAGTTCTTC. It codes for CASGLVHRTDSYNEQFF.

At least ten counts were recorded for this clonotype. The DNA for the CDR3 is TGTGCCAGAGAAACCTACGAGCAGTACTTC. This encodes CARETYEQYF. The chain joins TRBV6-2 or TRBV6-3 to TRBJ2-7, with D hard to call. The CDR3 totals 10 residues. V gave up 9 bases and J gave up 2 bases, with 5 bases separating them. CDR1 is MNHEY and CDR2 is SVGEGT in the germline V gene.

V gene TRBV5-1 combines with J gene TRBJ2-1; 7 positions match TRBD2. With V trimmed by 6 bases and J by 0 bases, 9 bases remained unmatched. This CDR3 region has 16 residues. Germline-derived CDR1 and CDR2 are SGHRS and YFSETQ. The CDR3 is CASTRTSEVSYNEQFF. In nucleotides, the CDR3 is TGCGCCAGCACCAGAACTAGCGAAGTCTCCTACAATGAGCAGTTCTTC.

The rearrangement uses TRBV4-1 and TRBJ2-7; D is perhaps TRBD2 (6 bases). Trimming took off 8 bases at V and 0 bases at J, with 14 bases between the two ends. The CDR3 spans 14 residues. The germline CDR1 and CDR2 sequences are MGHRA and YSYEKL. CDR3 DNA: TGCGCCAGCGTCCCGGGACTGTACTCCTACGAGCAGTACTTC. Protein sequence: CASVPGLYSYEQYF.

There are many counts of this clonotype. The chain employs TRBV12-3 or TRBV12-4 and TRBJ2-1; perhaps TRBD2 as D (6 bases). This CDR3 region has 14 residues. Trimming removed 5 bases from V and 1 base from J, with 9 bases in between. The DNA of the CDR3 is TGTGCCAGCAGTCTGACTAGATCCTACAATGAGCAGTTCTTC. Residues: CASSLTRSYNEQFF.

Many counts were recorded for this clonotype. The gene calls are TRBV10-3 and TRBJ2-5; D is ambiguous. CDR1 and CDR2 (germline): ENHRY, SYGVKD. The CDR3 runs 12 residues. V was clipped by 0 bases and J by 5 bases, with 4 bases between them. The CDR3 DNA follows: TGTGCCATCAGTGAGTCTGGTGAGACCCAGTACTTC. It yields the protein CAISESGETQYF.

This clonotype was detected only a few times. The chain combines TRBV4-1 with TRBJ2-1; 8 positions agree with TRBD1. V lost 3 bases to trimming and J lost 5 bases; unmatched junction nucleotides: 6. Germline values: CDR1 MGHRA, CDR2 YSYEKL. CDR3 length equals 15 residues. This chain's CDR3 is CASSHQPDRDNEQFF. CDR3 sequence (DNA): TGCGCCAGCAGCCACCAGCCGGACAGGGACAATGAGCAGTTCTTC.

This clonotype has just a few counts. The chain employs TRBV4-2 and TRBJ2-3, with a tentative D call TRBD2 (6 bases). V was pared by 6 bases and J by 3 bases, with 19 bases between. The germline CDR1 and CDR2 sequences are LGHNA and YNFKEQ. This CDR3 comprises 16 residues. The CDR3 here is CASSLLGLAPTDTQYF. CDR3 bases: TGTGCCAGCAGTCTATTAGGGCTAGCGCCGACAGATACGCAGTATTTT.

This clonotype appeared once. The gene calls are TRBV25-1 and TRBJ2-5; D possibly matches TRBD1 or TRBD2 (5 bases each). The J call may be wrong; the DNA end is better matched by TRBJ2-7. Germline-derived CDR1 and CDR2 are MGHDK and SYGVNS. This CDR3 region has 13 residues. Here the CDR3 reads CASPRDGENEQYF. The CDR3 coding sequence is TGTGCCAGCCCAAGGGACGGGGAGAACGAGCAGTACTTC.

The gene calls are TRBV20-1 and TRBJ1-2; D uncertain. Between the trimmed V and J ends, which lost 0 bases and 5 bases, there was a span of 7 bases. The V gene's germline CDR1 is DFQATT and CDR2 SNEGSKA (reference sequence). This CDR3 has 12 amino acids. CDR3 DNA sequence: TGCAGTGCTAGAGAGACACAATATGGCTACACCTTC. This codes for CSARETQYGYTF.

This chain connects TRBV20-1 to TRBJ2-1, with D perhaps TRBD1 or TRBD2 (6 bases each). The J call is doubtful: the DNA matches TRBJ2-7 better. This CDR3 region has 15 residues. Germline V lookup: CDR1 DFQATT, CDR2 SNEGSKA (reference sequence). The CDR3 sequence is CSATEDGGSYNEQYF. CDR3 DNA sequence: TGCAGTGCTACCGAAGACGGGGGCTCCTACAATGAGCAGTACTTC.

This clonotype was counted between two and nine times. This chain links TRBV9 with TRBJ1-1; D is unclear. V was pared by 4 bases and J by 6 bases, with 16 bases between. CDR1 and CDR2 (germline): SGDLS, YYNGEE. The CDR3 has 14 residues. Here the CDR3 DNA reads TGTGCCAGCAGCCCGCGTGTGGGTGCCGCTGAAGCTTTCTTT. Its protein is CASSPRVGAAEAFF.

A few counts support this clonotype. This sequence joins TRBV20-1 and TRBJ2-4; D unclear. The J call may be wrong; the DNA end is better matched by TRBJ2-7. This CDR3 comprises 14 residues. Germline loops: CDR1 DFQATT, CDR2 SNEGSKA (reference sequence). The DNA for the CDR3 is TGCAGTGCCGTCACGGCTGGTACTGACTACGAGCAGTACTTC. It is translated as CSAVTAGTDYEQYF.

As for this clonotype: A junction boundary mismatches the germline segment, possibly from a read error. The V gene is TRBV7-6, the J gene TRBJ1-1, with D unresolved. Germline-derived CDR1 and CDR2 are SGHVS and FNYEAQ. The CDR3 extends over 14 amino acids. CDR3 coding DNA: TGTGCCAGCAGCTTAAGCGTGGGCAGTACTGAAGCTTACTTT. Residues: CASSLSVGSTEAYF.

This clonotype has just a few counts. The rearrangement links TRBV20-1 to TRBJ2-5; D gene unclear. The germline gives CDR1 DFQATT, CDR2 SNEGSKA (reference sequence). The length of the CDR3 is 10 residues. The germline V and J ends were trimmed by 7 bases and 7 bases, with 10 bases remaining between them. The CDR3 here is CSVRRATQYF. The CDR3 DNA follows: TGCAGTGTTCGAAGAGCGACCCAGTACTTC.

For the CDR3, the DNA is TGTGCCAGCAGTGTTGAACTAGCGGGAGGGACCGAGCAGTACTTC. Amino acid sequence: CASSVELAGGTEQYF. The rearrangement joins TRBV6-4 to TRBJ2-7, with 13 bases matching TRBD2. Germline loops: CDR1 MRHNA, CDR2 SNTAGT. The CDR3 totals 15 residues. V trimming: 4 bases; J trimming: 6 bases; junction bases outside the gene matches: 6.

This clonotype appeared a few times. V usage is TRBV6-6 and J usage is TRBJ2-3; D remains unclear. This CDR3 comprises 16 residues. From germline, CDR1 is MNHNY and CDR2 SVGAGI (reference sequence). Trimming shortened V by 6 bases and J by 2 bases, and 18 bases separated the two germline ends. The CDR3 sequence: CASRPIADINTDTQYF. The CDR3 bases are TGTGCCAGCAGACCGATAGCAGACATAAACACAGATACGCAGTATTTT.

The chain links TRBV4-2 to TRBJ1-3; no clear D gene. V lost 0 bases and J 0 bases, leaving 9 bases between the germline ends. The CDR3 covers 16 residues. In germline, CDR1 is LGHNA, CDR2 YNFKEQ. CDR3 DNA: TGTGCCAGCAGCCAAGATGAGGGCTTCTCTGGAAACACCATATATTTT. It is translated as CASSQDEGFSGNTIYF.

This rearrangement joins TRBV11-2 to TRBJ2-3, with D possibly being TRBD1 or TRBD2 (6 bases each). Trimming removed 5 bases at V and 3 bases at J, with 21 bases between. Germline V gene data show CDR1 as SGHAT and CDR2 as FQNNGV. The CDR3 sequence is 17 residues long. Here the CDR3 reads CASSQRRGGRGTDTQYF. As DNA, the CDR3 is TGTGCCAGCAGCCAAAGGCGAGGGGGGCGAGGGACAGATACGCAGTATTTT.

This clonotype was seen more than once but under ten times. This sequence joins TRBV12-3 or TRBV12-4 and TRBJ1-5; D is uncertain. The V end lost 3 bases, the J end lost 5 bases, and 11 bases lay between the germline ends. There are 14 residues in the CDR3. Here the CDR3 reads CASSFEGRDQPQHF. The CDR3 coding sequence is TGTGCCAGCAGTTTTGAGGGTAGGGATCAGCCCCAGCATTTT.